This TCR beta chain derives from a study of T-cell reconstitution after alpha-beta-depleted transplantation in children (dated by TCRdb to about 2016). Context from the whole study: Using TCR repertoire profiling, the study quantitatively followed how T-cell immune reconstitution unfolded in children after TCRalphabeta/CD19-depleted allogeneic hematopoietic cell transplantation.

This clonotype appeared many times. Its antigen remains unidentified. Base-call qualities are not available, and no considerably larger clone is one nucleotide away. From its cysteine to its phenylalanine, the CDR3 spans 14 amino acids. Here the CDR3 DNA is all that survives: 42 bases in frame from base 1. A distance of 13 bases separates the germline ends of V and J, which lose 1 base and 6 bases respectively. The germline V gene (reference sequence) sets CDR1 to DFQATT and CDR2 to SNEGSKA. The library was produced with PCR. Sequenced on an Illumina HiSeq 2500. Molecular barcoding was employed in the preparation of TCR libraries, with unique molecular identifiers being used to normalize TCRbeta repertoire quantification. TCRdb ran its own pipeline on the public reads, namely fastp trimming at Q25 and MiXCR clone calling, and kept in-frame beta chains. Records with the same CDR3 protein are collapsed into one entry carrying the most frequent genes and DNA. In all, the sample holds 640,000 or so distinct CDR3 sequences, and approximately 16% of those were seen once. The ten biggest clones cover approximately 1.1% of the sample.

The sequence was collected from a human donor who donated a stem cell graft to a child with acute myeloid leukemia. The sample consisted of PBMCs from the stem cell graft donor, taken from the stem cell graft. This sequence uses TRBV20-1 and TRBJ2-1; confidence is insufficient to name the D gene. The nucleotides read TGCAGTGCTAGAGCCCCGTTCCTTGGCAATGAGCAGTTCTTC. Its coded protein is CSARAPFLGNEQFF.